This T cell receptor beta chain was obtained from a study of blood T cell repertoires in COVID-19 (dated by TCRdb to 2019 to 2021). About the full investigation: Samples from collaborators originated in the United States, Italy and Spain and spanned both the acute and convalescent phases of COVID-19. The dataset comprised deeply sampled blood TCRbeta repertoires from subjects exposed to, actively infected with, or recovered from COVID-19. Where available, HLA class I and class II types were obtained from metadata supplied by the sample provider rather than from assay-based typing. The material from the prospective study consisted of cDNA or gDNA derived from T cells, B-cell-depleted T cells, or PBMCs. The repertoires were released in a freely available public database meant as a resource for research on the immune response to SARS-CoV-2. The samples were drawn from two sources: the first 160 participants of the ongoing ImmuneRACE study, and approximately 1,300 subjects contributed by 6 global collaborators. The sample metadata nearly always contained a de-identified subject ID, COVID-19 status, age in years and sex.

Each collaborating institution followed its own protocols to collect whole blood in K2EDTA tubes. For TCRbeta analysis, collaborators shipped samples as frozen whole blood, isolated PBMCs, or DNA extracted from either of those sample types. The research as a whole found: Clinical and demographic metadata were provided uncurated, with the amount varying by source and participant.

The immunoSEQ Assay, a bias-controlled multiplex PCR, was used to amplify TCRbeta CDR3 regions from genomic DNA. The paper's processing steps were these. The number of nucleated cells in each sample was estimated by amplification of reference gene primers within the assay. To quantify the absolute abundance of each unique TCRbeta CDR3 rearrangement, sequence reads were collapsed and filtered. For each sample, productive Simpson clonality was calculated by taking the square root of Simpson's diversity index across productive rearrangements. The table comes from immuneACCESS by way of TCRdb, which keeps in-frame sequences with V and J called. Part of the clones is missing from these tables; in studies checked, under half for an unresolved V gene and the rest for unknown reasons. V, J and clone size are those of that table, while D and trimming were read from the DNA. The sample table holds approximately 94,000 clones, of which 84% were seen once. In total, the top ten clones hold approximately 25% of the sample.

Deletion took 2 bases off V and 3 bases off J, with a span of 8 bases between the germline ends. For CDR1 and CDR2, the germline V gene lists SGDLS and YYNGEE. CDR3 length: 13 amino acids, cysteine to phenylalanine. The only DNA kept is the CDR3, 39 bases in frame from the first base. With regard to this clone: The target of this receptor is not known. Base qualities are not recorded, but no much larger clone differs from it by a single base.

The sequence is built from TRBV9 and TRBJ1-2, and perhaps TRBD1 as D gene, on 5 matching bases. The sequenced sample consisted of peripheral blood. The TCR originated in a man aged 55-75 years with acute or convalescent COVID-19. The CDR3 sequence is CASSVRVDYGYTF. The DNA sequence is as follows: TGTGCCAGCAGCGTCAGGGTGGACTATGGCTACACCTTC.